Described below is a single TCR beta chain sequence and its context. Authors' analysis steps: Nucleated cell number was recorded as an estimate derived from reference gene primer amplification. Sequencing used immunoSEQ multiplex PCR; TCRdb keeps in-frame clones, though not all of them. The V and J calls and clone size come from that table; D and trimming were worked out from the DNA. The sample has some 170,000 clones, over 80% seen once; the top ten hold less than 5%. These data originate in a study of blood T cell repertoires in COVID-19. Background on the study: Samples taken during acute and convalescent COVID-19 were collected in the United States, Italy and Spain.

The CDR3 runs to 17 residues. The junction had 12 bases not matched to a gene; V was cut back by 1 base and J by 4 bases. Per the germline V gene, CDR1 is SEHNR and CDR2 is FQNEAQ (reference sequence). Sequences were obtained from peripheral blood. The chain links TRBV7-9 to TRBJ2-5; 7 bases fit TRBD2. This receptor was taken from a woman aged 60-75 years who had recovered from COVID-19. The CDR3 loop is CASSLGTDGRGRETQYF. The CDR3 DNA reads TGTGCCAGCAGCTTAGGAACGGACGGGCGGGGGAGAGAGACCCAGTACTTC.